Listed below are T cell receptor beta chains from one sample, sequenced in a study of cytomegalovirus exposure and HLA in healthy donors. Measured with immunoSEQ multiplex PCR; TCRdb has only the in-frame clones, and not every one. The repertoire consists of about 190,000 clones, with approximately 84% occurring once and the leading ten covering roughly 7%. Sequencing was carried out using PBMCs. All receptors derive from a man aged 18-30 years in good health and CMV-seropositive. Both conserved end residues are part of each CDR3. The D gene is left open where the match is weak. Size values are once, few and many counts, or a class for expanded clones, and some rows have none.

cdr3_aa	cdr3_nt	d_call	v_call	j_call	cdr3_length	clone_size
CASVRGTSGTLDTQYF	TGTGCCAGCGTACGGGGGACTAGTGGGACGTTGGATACGCAGTATTTT	TRBD2	TRBV7-9	TRBJ2-3	16	NA
CASSYGTSGVNEQFF	TGTGCCAGCAGTTACGGGACTAGCGGGGTCAATGAGCAGTTCTTC	TRBD2	TRBV6-5	TRBJ2-1	15	NA
CASSLDRASYGYTF	TGCGCCAGCAGCTTGGACAGAGCCTCCTATGGCTACACCTTC	NA	TRBV5-1	TRBJ1-2	14	NA
CASRPRQGANTEAFF	TGTGCCAGCAGACCTCGACAGGGTGCGAACACTGAAGCTTTCTTT	TRBD1	TRBV28	TRBJ1-1	15	NA
CASSGNSGRQETQYF	TGTGCCAGCAGCGGGAATAGCGGGCGCCAAGAGACCCAGTACTTC	TRBD2	TRBV7-7	TRBJ2-5	15	NA
CASSDNNRQYF	TGTGCCAGCAGCGACAACAATCGCCAGTACTTC	NA	TRBV9	TRBJ2-5	11	NA
CASSFRTGKAGNTIYF	TGTGCCAGCAGCTTCAGGACAGGGAAAGCCGGAAACACCATATATTTT	TRBD1	TRBV7-8	TRBJ1-3	16	once
CASSWGTGAWEQYF	TGTGCCAGCAGTTGGGGAACAGGGGCATGGGAGCAGTACTTC	TRBD1	TRBV28	TRBJ2-7	14	NA
CASSDRGGTEAFF	TGTGCCAGCAGCGATAGGGGAGGCACTGAAGCTTTCTTT	NA	TRBV9	TRBJ1-1	13	NA
CASSLSSYEQYF	TGTGCCAGCAGCCTGAGCTCCTACGAGCAGTACTTC	NA	TRBV7-2	TRBJ2-7	12	NA
CSVVYFSGAETQYF	TGCAGCGTTGTGTACTTTTCAGGTGCAGAGACCCAGTACTTC	NA	TRBV29-1	TRBJ2-5	14	NA
CASRSALALTYNEQFF	TGCGCCAGCAGGAGTGCTCTAGCTCTTACCTACAATGAGCAGTTCTTC	NA	TRBV5-1	TRBJ2-1	16	NA
CASSINRERTGELFF	TGTGCCAGCAGTATCAACAGGGAGAGGACCGGGGAGCTGTTTTTT	NA	TRBV9	TRBJ2-2	15	NA
CASSLKGRGLNYGYTF	TGTGCCAGCAGCTTGAAGGGCAGGGGGCTGAACTATGGCTACACCTTC	TRBD1	TRBV5-4	TRBJ1-2	16	once
CSVVRTDGNTIYF	TGCAGCGTTGTCAGGACAGACGGAAACACCATATATTTT	NA	TRBV29-1	TRBJ1-3	13	NA
CASSRDWPSGEQFF	TGTGCCAGTAGTAGGGACTGGCCTTCGGGTGAGCAGTTCTTC	NA	TRBV19	TRBJ2-1	14	NA
CASSPTSGRTDTQYF	TGTGCCAGCAGCCCCACTAGCGGGAGGACAGATACGCAGTATTTT	TRBD2	TRBV5-4	TRBJ2-3	15	NA
CASSLGGVYNEQFF	TGTGCCAGCAGCTTAGGCGGGGTGTACAATGAGCAGTTCTTC	NA	TRBV5-8	TRBJ2-1	14	NA
CASSLWGGAGGTYEQYF	TGTGCCAGCAGTTTATGGGGAGGGGCGGGAGGGACCTACGAGCAGTACTTC	TRBD2	TRBV28	TRBJ2-7	17	NA
CASSQTGINEQFF	TGCGCCAGCAGCCAGACTGGAATCAATGAGCAGTTCTTC	NA	TRBV4-3	TRBJ2-1	13	once
CASSLTGVSTDTQYF	TGTGCCAGCAGCCTCACGGGAGTCAGCACAGATACGCAGTATTTT	NA	TRBV13	TRBJ2-3	15	few
CASSAVVGGRGGDTQYF	TGTGCCAGCAGTGCGGTTGTGGGGGGTAGGGGTGGAGATACGCAGTATTTT	NA	TRBV6-1	TRBJ2-3	17	NA
CASSLRLAGRWNEQFF	TGTGCCAGCAGTTTGAGACTAGCGGGGAGGTGGAATGAGCAGTTCTTC	TRBD2	TRBV27	TRBJ2-1	16	NA
CASSQSSAYEQYF	TGTGCCAGCAGCCAATCTAGCGCCTACGAGCAGTACTTC	NA	TRBV5-5	TRBJ2-7	13	NA
CASSQAPNQPQHF	TGCGCCAGCAGCCAAGCCCCTAATCAGCCCCAGCATTTT	NA	TRBV4-3	TRBJ1-5	13	NA
CAPFLGQGAQNYLENSNQPQHF	TGCGCCCCCTTCCTGGGACAGGGGGCGCAGAACTATCTAGAGAATAGCAATCAGCCCCAGCATTTT	TRBD1	TRBV23-1	TRBJ1-5	22	once
CASSLGQGLFSRQFF	TGCGCCAGCAGCTTGGGACAGGGTCTTTTCAGTCGACAGTTCTTC	TRBD1	TRBV5-1	TRBJ2-1	15	NA
CASSLSGQARSYEQYF	TGTGCCAGCAGTTTAAGTGGCCAGGCGCGCTCCTACGAGCAGTACTTC	NA	TRBV27	TRBJ2-7	16	once
CASSLWGGGNQPQHF	TGTGCCAGCAGTTTGTGGGGGGGCGGGAATCAGCCCCAGCATTTT	NA	TRBV27	TRBJ1-5	15	NA